Shown below are 26 T cell receptor beta chains from a single sample sequenced in a study of T cell responses to AZD1222 COVID-19 vaccine. The method was immunoSEQ multiplex PCR; TCRdb's version includes in-frame clones alone and lacks a portion of them. The profile shows around 99,000 clones, over 80% of them singletons. The sample consisted of peripheral blood, taken 28 days after the second AZD1222 dose. Receptors originate from an adult who received the AZD1222 COVID-19 vaccine.

The chain uses TRBV6-5 and TRBJ1-6, with a weak D call TRBD1 (5 bases). Germline CDR1 reads MNHEY; CDR2 reads SVGAGI. Trimming took 5 bases from V and 7 from J, leaving 12 bases between them. CDR3 length: 14 residues. CDR3 sequence: CASSPGPSNSPLHF. CDR3 bases: TGTGCCAGCAGTCCGGGACCGTCCAATTCACCCCTCCACTTT.

The CDR3 region has the DNA TGTGCCAGCAGCTTAAGGGACAGCACAGATACGCAGTATTTT. Protein sequence: CASSLRDSTDTQYF. The J gene is TRBJ2-3, the V gene TRBV7-3, with D perhaps TRBD1 or TRBD2 (5 bases each). The CDR3 loop spans 14 amino acids. V was shortened by 1 base and J by 0 bases, with 5 bases between the two germline ends. Germline CDR1 reads SGHTA; CDR2 reads FQGTGA.

The chain couples TRBV5-1 to TRBJ1-6, with 7 bases matching TRBD1. V was clipped by 3 bases and J by 8 bases; unmatched bases: 5. The CDR3 loop spans 14 amino acids. CDR1 and CDR2 from the germline V gene are SGHRS and YFSETQ. CDR3 in DNA: TGCGCCAGCAGCTCCGGACAGGTCGATTCACCCCTCCACTTT. This gives the protein CASSSGQVDSPLHF.

This chain uses TRBV25-1 with TRBJ2-1; tentatively, D is TRBD2 (7 bases). V lost 3 bases and J 3 bases, leaving 12 bases between the germline ends. The CDR3 runs to 15 residues. Germline CDR1 reads MGHDK; CDR2 reads SYGVNS. CDR3 amino acids: CASSEGGGLYNEQFF. CDR3 sequence (DNA): TGTGCCAGCAGTGAGGGAGGGGGGCTCTACAATGAGCAGTTCTTC.

The chain recombines TRBV18 with TRBJ1-3; D unresolved. V shed 5 bases and J shed 4 bases, with 3 bases lying between them. This CDR3 is built from 11 residues. Looked up from germline, CDR1 is KGHSH and CDR2 is LQKENI. The CDR3: CASSGGNTIYF. CDR3 bases: TGTGCCAGCTCAGGGGGAAACACCATATATTTT.

The rearrangement uses TRBV6-6 and TRBJ1-4, with a tentative D call TRBD1 (5 bases). Germline V gene data show CDR1 as MNHNY and CDR2 as SVGAGI (reference sequence). Trimming shortened V by 7 bases and J by 8 bases, and 8 bases separated the two germline ends. The length of the CDR3 is 11 residues. The CDR3 loop reads CASTGGEKLFF. CDR3 DNA: TGTGCCAGCACCGGGGGGGAAAAACTGTTTTTT.

This chain links TRBV2 with TRBJ2-5; D ambiguous. Germline V lookup: CDR1 SNHLY, CDR2 FYNNEI. With 5 bases removed from V and 2 bases from J, the gap between germline ends came to 3 bases. This CDR3 comprises 11 residues. CDR3 in amino acids: CASSFQETQYF. The CDR3 DNA sequence: TGTGCCAGCAGTTTTCAAGAGACCCAGTACTTC.

J is TRBJ1-6 and V is TRBV6-5; D gene unclear. Trimming removed 5 bases at V and 11 bases at J, with 13 bases between. The CDR3 covers 13 residues. CDR1 and CDR2 (germline): MNHEY, SVGAGI. This chain's CDR3 is CASSRGLGTPLHF. As DNA, the CDR3 is TGTGCCAGCAGTCGGGGTCTGGGGACACCCCTCCACTTT.

This chain uses TRBV9 with TRBJ1-5, with D unclear. CDR3 length: 14 amino acids. The germline V and J ends were trimmed by 3 bases and 2 bases, with 9 bases remaining between them. Germline V CDR1 and CDR2: SGDLS, YYNGEE. CDR3 nucleotide sequence: TGTGCCAGCAGCGCCGACCAGGGCAATCAGCCCCAGCATTTT. Translating it yields CASSADQGNQPQHF.

The rearrangement links TRBV5-1 to TRBJ2-2, with D possibly being TRBD1 or TRBD2 (5 bases each). V lost 5 bases and J 0 bases, leaving 14 bases between the germline ends. CDR1 is SGHRS, CDR2 YFSETQ, per germline. The length of the CDR3 is 16 residues. This CDR3 reads CASRSGSRANTGELFF. CDR3 sequence (DNA): TGCGCCAGCAGATCGGGGTCCAGGGCGAACACCGGGGAGCTGTTTTTT.

The chain has TRBV4-2 and TRBJ1-3, with D uncertain. With 1 base removed from V and 4 bases from J, the gap between germline ends came to 11 bases. The CDR3 has 15 amino acids. Germline V lookup: CDR1 LGHNA, CDR2 YNFKEQ. CDR3 sequence: CASSQAPKIGNTIYF. The CDR3, as DNA: TGTGCCAGCAGCCAAGCGCCGAAGATAGGAAACACCATATATTTT.

The CDR3 region has the DNA TGTGCCATCAGTGACGGACTAACAAACAATGAGCAGTTCTTC. It is translated as CAISDGLTNNEQFF. The gene calls are TRBV10-3 and TRBJ2-1, with D possibly TRBD2 on 6 matching bases. The CDR3 length is 14 residues. The V gene lost 3 bases and the J gene lost 5 bases, with 11 bases spanning the gap. The germline V gene encodes CDR1 ENHRY and CDR2 SYGVKD.

The rearrangement joins TRBV28 to TRBJ1-5, with 8 positions matching TRBD1. V dropped 5 bases and J dropped 1; count of bases not matched to a gene: 4. The CDR3 loop spans 15 amino acids. Germline V gene data show CDR1 as MDHEN and CDR2 as SYDVKM. CDR3 in DNA: TGTGCCAGCAGTCTATACAGGGGGAGCAATCAGCCCCAGCATTTT. Protein: CASSLYRGSNQPQHF.

This clone was observed a few times. The V and J genes are TRBV27 and TRBJ2-7, with D perhaps TRBD2 (7 bases). V dropped 11 bases and J dropped 10 bases, with 15 bases sitting between them. The germline V gene encodes CDR1 MNHEY and CDR2 SMNVEV (reference sequence). This CDR3 spans 10 amino acids. For the CDR3, the DNA is TGTGCCCGGGGGGCTGTCGAACAGTACTTC. As protein: CARGAVEQYF.

The chain joins TRBV12-5 to TRBJ1-5; TRBD1 is a possible D gene (5 bases). Germline V gene sequence: CDR1 LGHNT, CDR2 FRNRAP. Trimming shortened V by 7 bases and J by 6 bases, and 16 bases separated the two germline ends. The CDR3 has 14 residues. CDR3 DNA sequence: TGTGCTAGTGCCTGGCAGGGTGTGGGTCAGCCCCAGCATTTT. Its protein is CASAWQGVGQPQHF.

This chain uses TRBV18 with TRBJ1-5; TRBD1 matches 7 bases. CDR1 KGHSH and CDR2 LQKENI come from the germline V gene. This CDR3 has 15 residues. V trimming: 4 bases; J trimming: 2 bases; junction bases outside the gene matches: 5. The CDR3 spells CASSHRDSRNQPQHF. As DNA, the CDR3 is TGTGCCAGCTCACACCGGGACAGTCGCAATCAGCCCCAGCATTTT.

The chain's CDR3 is CASSTIQGGNQPQHF. CDR3 coding DNA: TGTGCCAGCAGTACCATCCAGGGAGGCAATCAGCCCCAGCATTTT. V usage is TRBV27 and J usage is TRBJ1-5, with D perhaps TRBD1 (5 bases). V lost 5 bases, J lost 2 bases, and 13 bases lay in between. The germline V gene encodes CDR1 MNHEY and CDR2 SMNVEV (reference sequence). The CDR3 loop spans 15 amino acids.

CDR3: CASSSIGGGLGNTIYF. As DNA, the CDR3 is TGTGCCAGCAGCTCAATAGGTGGCGGGCTTGGAAACACCATATATTTT. V usage is TRBV7-9 and J usage is TRBJ1-3; D remains unclear. CDR1 is SEHNR, CDR2 FQNEAQ, per germline (reference sequence). The V and J ends lost 4 bases and 3 bases respectively, with 16 bases between them. The CDR3 is made up of 16 amino acids. Drawing the rest from reference TRBV7-9 and TRBJ1-3, the complete variable domain is DTGVSQNPRHKITKRGQNVTFRCDPISEHNRLYWYRQTLGQGPEFLTYFQNEAQLEKSRLLSDRFSAERPKGSFSTLEIQRTEQGDSAMYLCASSSIGGGLGNTIYFGEGSWLTVV.

The chain couples TRBV28 to TRBJ2-7, with D unclear. Trimming took off 8 bases at V and 2 bases at J, with 10 bases between the two ends. From germline, CDR1 is MDHEN and CDR2 SYDVKM. The CDR3 has 12 amino acids. The CDR3 region has the DNA TGTGCCAGCGGAGTTGAGGCCTACGAGCAGTACTTC. Translating it yields CASGVEAYEQYF.

This sequence joins TRBV19 and TRBJ1-5, with 9 positions matching TRBD1. Germline V CDR1 and CDR2: LNHDA, SQIVND (reference sequence). V shed 4 bases, J shed 7 bases, and the junction held 8 bases outside the gene matches. This CDR3 comprises 15 residues. CDR3 DNA sequence: TGTGCCAGTAGTACCTCCGGGACAGGGAACCAGCCCCAGCATTTT. Protein sequence: CASSTSGTGNQPQHF.

The rearrangement links TRBV6-6 to TRBJ1-3; D might be TRBD1 (5 bases). CDR1 and CDR2 from the germline V gene are MNHNY and SVGAGI (reference sequence). V lost 6 bases, J lost 4 bases, and 7 bases lay in between. CDR3 length: 12 residues. Here the CDR3 DNA reads TGTGCCAGCAGAGGGGCAGGAAACACCATATATTTT. It codes for CASRGAGNTIYF.

The chain couples TRBV7-2 to TRBJ1-2; D unresolved. CDR3 length equals 15 residues. V lost 0 bases, J lost 2 bases, and 10 bases lay in between. Per germline, CDR1 SGHTA and CDR2 FQGNSA. Here the CDR3 reads CASSLARFMNYGYTF. Here the CDR3 DNA reads TGTGCCAGCAGCTTAGCCAGATTTATGAACTATGGCTACACCTTC.

This chain links TRBV3-1 (or the pseudogene TRBV3-2) with TRBJ1-1; TRBD1 might be the D (5 bases). The ends were cut back, 6 bases at V and 1 base at J, with 15 bases in the middle. The CDR3 length is 15 residues. From germline, CDR1 is LGHDT and CDR2 YNNKEL (reference sequence). CDR3 sequence reads: CASSLITRENTEAFF. CDR3 sequence (DNA): TGTGCCAGCAGTCTTATCACCAGGGAGAACACTGAAGCTTTCTTT.

The chain couples TRBV5-1 to TRBJ2-7; D not resolved. The V end was cut by 5 bases, the J end by 2 bases, with 11 bases between. Germline CDR1 reads SGHRS; CDR2 reads YFSETQ. This CDR3 has 13 residues. DNA for the CDR3: TGCGCCAGCAGATTTAGTGGGGCCTACGAGCAGTACTTC. Protein sequence: CASRFSGAYEQYF.

CDR3 sequence reads: CASSEGGLLNQPQHF. The CDR3 DNA reads as TGTGCCAGCAGTGAAGGCGGGTTACTTAATCAGCCCCAGCATTTT. This sequence joins TRBV2 and TRBJ1-5; no firm D call. Germline V lookup: CDR1 SNHLY, CDR2 FYNNEI. The CDR3 totals 15 residues. Trimming removed 1 base at V and 4 bases at J, with 11 bases between.

The V gene is TRBV19, the J gene TRBJ2-1; 8 nucleotides agree with TRBD1. Germline CDR1 is LNHDA and CDR2 is SQIVND (reference sequence). J was trimmed by 5 bases and V by 10 bases; bases with no gene match: 4. The CDR3 extends over 12 amino acids. This CDR3 reads CATKTGDNEQFF. CDR3 nucleotides: TGTGCCACCAAGACAGGGGACAATGAGCAGTTCTTC.